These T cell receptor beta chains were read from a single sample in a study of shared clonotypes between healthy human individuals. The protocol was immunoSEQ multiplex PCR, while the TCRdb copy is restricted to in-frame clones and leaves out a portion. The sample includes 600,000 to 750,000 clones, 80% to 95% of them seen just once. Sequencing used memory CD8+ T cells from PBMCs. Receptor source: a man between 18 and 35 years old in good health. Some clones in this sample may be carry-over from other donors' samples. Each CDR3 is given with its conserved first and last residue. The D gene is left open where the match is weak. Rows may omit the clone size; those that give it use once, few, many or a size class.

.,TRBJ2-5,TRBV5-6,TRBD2,TGTGCCAGCAGCTTCGGAGCGGGAGGCCAAGAGACCCAGTACTTC,CASSFGAGGQETQYF
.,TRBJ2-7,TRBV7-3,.,TGTGCCAGCAGCTTGGATGGCAATGCCTACGAGCAGTACTTC,CASSLDGNAYEQYF
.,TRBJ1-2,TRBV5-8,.,TGTGCCAGCAGCCCCCCTTCGTCAGGCCCTCTTGGCTACACCTTC,CASSPPSSGPLGYTF
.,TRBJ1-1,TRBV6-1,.,TGTGCCAGCAGTGAAGCGGTCGGCGAAGGGGCTGAAGCTTTCTTT,CASSEAVGEGAEAFF
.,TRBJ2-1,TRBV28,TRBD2,TGTGCCAGCAGTTCCGACAGGTTCACGGGAGGGGGTGAGCAGTTCTTC,CASSSDRFTGGGEQFF
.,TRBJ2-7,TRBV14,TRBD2,TGTGCCAGCAGCCAAGGACTAGCGGGAGGTTTCTACTTC,CASSQGLAGGFYF
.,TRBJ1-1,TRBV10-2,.,TGCGCCAGCAGGGACGGTCGGTTGAACACTGAAGCTTTCTTT,CASRDGRLNTEAFF
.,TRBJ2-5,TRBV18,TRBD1,TGTGCCAGCTCACCAACGGGACAGTTATTAGAGACCCAGTACTTC,CASSPTGQLLETQYF
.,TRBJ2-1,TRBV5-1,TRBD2,TGCGCCAGCAGCTTGGCCGGCGGGGGTGCCTACAATGAGCAGTTCTTC,CASSLAGGGAYNEQFF
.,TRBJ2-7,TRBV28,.,TGCTCTCCTGGGGAGGGGAGCTTCAGGGGCTTACACTGCTCCGGCTACGAGCAGTACTTC,CSPGEGSFRGLHCSGYEQYF
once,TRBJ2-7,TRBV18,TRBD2,TGTGCCAGCTCACCGATTGAAGCGCGACTAGCGGGTTTATCCCTCCTACGGTCGGATGAGCAGTACTTC,CASSPIEARLAGLSLLRSDEQYF
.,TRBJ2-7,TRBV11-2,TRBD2,TGTGCCAGCAGCTTATCGACTAGCGGGACTTACGAGCAGTACTTC,CASSLSTSGTYEQYF
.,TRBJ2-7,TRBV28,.,TGTGCCAGCAGTTTGAGGGGTTCCTACAGGGAACAGTACTTC,CASSLRGSYREQYF
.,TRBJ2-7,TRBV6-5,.,TGTGCCAGCAGTTACTCGGACGGGGGTACGGAGCAGTACTTC,CASSYSDGGTEQYF
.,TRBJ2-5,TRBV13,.,TGTGCCAGCAGCCGCAGGGGAGCCCAAGAGACCCAGTACTTC,CASSRRGAQETQYF
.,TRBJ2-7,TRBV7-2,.,TGTGCCAGCAGCTACCCGGTGGGGCGGGCGTCCAACGAGCAGTACTTC,CASSYPVGRASNEQYF
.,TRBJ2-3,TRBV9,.,TGTGCCAGCAGCGTAGCCACGTCAGATACGCAGTATTTT,CASSVATSDTQYF
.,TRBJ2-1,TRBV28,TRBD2,TGTGCCAGCAGTTTGGGACTAGCGAAAAACAATGAGCAGTTCTTC,CASSLGLAKNNEQFF
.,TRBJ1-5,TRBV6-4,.,TGTGCCAGCAGTCCCGGACCTAGACAACCTAAATTGGGGTCAGCCCAGCATTTT,CASSPGPRQPKLGSAQHF
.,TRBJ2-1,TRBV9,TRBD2,TGTGCCAGCAGCGCCTATATACTAGCGGGACAAACCAATGAGCAGTTCTTC,CASSAYILAGQTNEQFF
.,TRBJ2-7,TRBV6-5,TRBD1,TGTGCCAGCAGATACAGGGGGCGGAACGAGCAGTACTTC,CASRYRGRNEQYF
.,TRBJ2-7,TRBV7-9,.,TGTGCCAGCAGCTCCTCCCGCTACGAGCAGTACTTC,CASSSSRYEQYF